This entry lists 15 T cell receptor beta chains sequenced from one sample in a study of OX40 agonist ivuxolimab in advanced cancers. Sequencing used immunoSEQ multiplex PCR; TCRdb keeps in-frame clones, though not all of them. Of tens of thousands of clones detected, more than 75% appear once; the ten largest clones hold approximately 0.39%. Material: CD4+ or CD8+ T cells sorted from blood, obtained in a trial of the OX40 agonist ivuxolimab. These receptors all come from an adult with an advanced solid tumor such as melanoma, head and neck, liver or kidney cancer.

The table lists this clone with a count of one. The chain recombines TRBV7-2 with TRBJ1-1, with D tentatively TRBD1 (5 bases). The V gene lost 3 bases and the J gene lost 1 base, with 9 bases spanning the gap. The CDR3 spans 14 residues. Looked up from germline, CDR1 is SGHTA and CDR2 is FQGNSA. The CDR3 DNA follows: TGTGCCAGCAGCTTCAGGGAGGGGAACACTGAAGCTTTCTTT. Its translation is CASSFREGNTEAFF. Looking up the rest from reference TRBV7-2 and TRBJ1-1 gives the full variable domain: GAGVSQSPSNKVTEKGKDVELRCDPISGHTALYWYRQSLGQGLEFLIYFQGNSAPDKSGLPSDRFSAERTGGSVSTLTIQRTQQEDSAVYLCASSFREGNTEAFFGQGTRLTVV.

The chain carries TRBV27 and TRBJ1-1, with D tentatively TRBD1 (6 bases). Germline lookup yields CDR1 MNHEY and CDR2 SMNVEV (reference sequence). This CDR3 contains 14 residues. Trimming removed 6 bases at V and 3 bases at J, with 14 bases between. The DNA of the CDR3 is TGTGCCAGCAGGTGGGACATATTGGACACTGAAGCTTTCTTT. This sequence encodes CASRWDILDTEAFF.

V gene TRBV7-2 combines with J gene TRBJ2-7; 10 positions match TRBD1. Germline CDR1 is SGHTA and CDR2 is FQGNSA. V dropped 1 base and J dropped 9; count of bases not matched to a gene: 9. This CDR3 is built from 15 residues. The CDR3, as DNA: TGTGCCAGCAGCTTAGGGGGGACAGGGGAGTCTGGGCAGTACTTC. This codes for CASSLGGTGESGQYF.

This clone was picked up one time. CDR3 loop: CASSLSGGTEAFF. The CDR3 DNA reads TGTGCCAGCAGTTTATCGGGGGGGACTGAAGCTTTCTTT. The rearrangement joins TRBV27 to TRBJ1-1; perhaps TRBD1 as D (5 bases). Germline values: CDR1 MNHEY, CDR2 SMNVEV (reference sequence). The V gene lost 0 bases and the J gene lost 5 bases, with 7 bases spanning the gap. The CDR3 runs to 13 residues.

The chain recombines TRBV27 with TRBJ1-4, with a possible D match to TRBD1 (6 bases). Per germline, CDR1 MNHEY and CDR2 SMNVEV (reference sequence). The CDR3 covers 15 residues. Trimming shortened V by 6 bases and J by 1 base, and 12 bases separated the two germline ends. The CDR3 region is CASRGSDRTNEKLFF. In DNA form, the CDR3 reads TGTGCCAGCAGGGGGTCGGACAGAACTAATGAAAAACTGTTTTTT.

The gene calls are TRBV6-4 and TRBJ2-2; D ambiguous. The CDR3 spans 13 residues. V lost 2 bases, J lost 1 base, and 2 bases lay in between. Germline-derived CDR1 and CDR2 are MRHNA and SNTAGT. The DNA for the CDR3 is TGTGCCAGCAGTGACGAGAACACCGGGGAGCTGTTTTTT. This gives the protein CASSDENTGELFF.

The chain has TRBV6-5 and TRBJ2-5; 8 bases fit TRBD2. The CDR3 totals 14 residues. V lost 6 bases to trimming and J lost 1 base; unmatched junction nucleotides: 4. CDR1 is MNHEY, CDR2 SVGAGI, per germline. The CDR3 sequence: CASSQRGGQETQYF. The CDR3 coding sequence is TGTGCCAGCAGCCAACGGGGGGGCCAAGAGACCCAGTACTTC.

The rearrangement links TRBV27 to TRBJ2-1, with a weak D call TRBD2 (5 bases). Germline CDR1 MNHEY, CDR2 SMNVEV (reference sequence). The V gene lost 7 bases and the J gene lost 7 bases, with 14 bases spanning the gap. The CDR3 is 13 residues long. In DNA, the CDR3 is TGTGCCAGCAAATCTCTTACGGGGAATGAGCAGTTCTTC. This codes for CASKSLTGNEQFF.

The rearrangement joins TRBV9 to TRBJ2-1, with 7 bases matching TRBD1. The CDR3 sequence is 15 residues long. In germline, CDR1 is SGDLS, CDR2 YYNGEE. The trim removed 4 bases at V and 2 bases at J, leaving 6 bases unmatched. Here the CDR3 reads CASSTRDSTYNEQFF. The CDR3 bases are TGTGCCAGCAGCACCCGGGACAGTACCTACAATGAGCAGTTCTTC.

This sequence joins TRBV7-2 and TRBJ2-7; a possible D gene is TRBD2 (5 bases). The V gene lost 5 bases and the J gene lost 0 bases, with 14 bases spanning the gap. CDR1 and CDR2 from the germline V gene are SGHTA and FQGNSA. This CDR3 is built from 15 residues. The CDR3 region has the DNA TGTGCCAGCAGCCCCCTGAGCCTAGCCTCCTACGAGCAGTACTTC. This translates into CASSPLSLASYEQYF. The entire variable domain, with the rest obtained from reference TRBV7-2 and TRBJ2-7, is as follows: GAGVSQSPSNKVTEKGKDVELRCDPISGHTALYWYRQSLGQGLEFLIYFQGNSAPDKSGLPSDRFSAERTGGSVSTLTIQRTQQEDSAVYLCASSPLSLASYEQYFGPGTRLTVT.

A note on this clone: One end of the junction does not line up with germline, which may come from a read error. The J gene is TRBJ2-7, the V gene TRBV11-2, with TRBD2 matching over 8 bases. This CDR3 spans 12 amino acids. Germline lookup yields CDR1 SGHAT and CDR2 FQNNGV. CDR3 in amino acids: CASSAGGPLPDF. The CDR3, as DNA: TGTGCCAGCAGTGCGGGGGGACCCCTACCAGATTTC.

The chain recombines TRBV11-3 with TRBJ1-6; no clear D. CDR1 is SGHNT, CDR2 YENEEA, per germline. V was shortened by 0 bases and J by 9 bases, with 6 bases between the two germline ends. The CDR3 runs to 13 residues. The CDR3 spells CASSLESGSPLHF. In DNA, the CDR3 is TGTGCCAGCAGCTTAGAGTCAGGTTCACCCCTCCACTTT.

The V call is TRBV4-3, the J call TRBJ1-2; TRBD1 might be the D (5 bases). Germline lookup yields CDR1 LGHNA and CDR2 YSLEER. This CDR3 region has 14 residues. V lost 4 bases and J 6 bases, leaving 15 bases between the germline ends. In DNA form, the CDR3 reads TGCGCCAGCAGCCGCGCGAAATCCAGGGATGGCTACACCTTC. Protein: CASSRAKSRDGYTF.

The V gene is TRBV6-6, the J gene TRBJ2-2; D is perhaps TRBD1 (6 bases). This CDR3 is 12 amino acids long. The germline V gene has CDR1 MNHNY and CDR2 SVGAGI (reference sequence). The V and J ends lost 5 bases and 15 bases respectively, with 16 bases between them. The CDR3 spells CASSQQDRRMFF. The CDR3, as DNA: TGTGCCAGCAGTCAACAGGACAGAAGGATGTTTTTT.

This clone occurred a few times. This chain joins TRBV5-1 and TRBJ1-1; D unresolved. Germline loops: CDR1 SGHRS, CDR2 YFSETQ. Trimming stripped 0 bases from V and 0 bases from J, with 12 bases between. The CDR3 has 16 amino acids. The CDR3 region has the DNA TGCGCCAGCAGCTTGGTAGATGGAGTGATGAACACTGAAGCTTTCTTT. Translation gives CASSLVDGVMNTEAFF. Supplemented by reference TRBV5-1 and TRBJ1-1, the full variable domain reads KAGVTQTPRYLIKTRGQQVTLSCSPISGHRSVSWYQQTPGQGLQFLFEYFSETQRNKGNFPGRFSGRQFSNSRSEMNVSTLELGDSALYLCASSLVDGVMNTEAFFGQGTRLTVV.